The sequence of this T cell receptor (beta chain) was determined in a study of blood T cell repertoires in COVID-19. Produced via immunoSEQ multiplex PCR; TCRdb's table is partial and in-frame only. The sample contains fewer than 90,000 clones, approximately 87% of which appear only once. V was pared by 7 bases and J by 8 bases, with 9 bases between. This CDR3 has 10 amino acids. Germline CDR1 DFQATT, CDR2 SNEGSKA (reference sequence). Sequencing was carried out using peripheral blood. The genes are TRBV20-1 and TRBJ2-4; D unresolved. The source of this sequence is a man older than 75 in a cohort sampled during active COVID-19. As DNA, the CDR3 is TGCAGTGTTTTTTCGGACATTCAGTACTTC. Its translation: CSVFSDIQYF.